The 5 T cell receptor beta chains in this list originate from one sample, sequenced in a study of shared clonotypes between healthy human individuals. The repertoire was sequenced with immunoSEQ multiplex PCR; TCRdb's copy has only in-frame clones and lacks some. The table lists over 2,000,000 clones, approximately 92% of them singletons. The naive CD8 population came from CD45RO-negative cells selected for CCR7, without terminally differentiated effector memory CD45RA+ cells. The sample comprised naive CD8+ T cells from PBMCs. Every receptor here comes from a man in his late teens or twenties in good health. Some clones in this sample may be carry-over from other donors' samples.

The J gene is TRBJ1-3, the V gene TRBV11-2; weak D call: TRBD1 (6 bases). Germline lookup yields CDR1 SGHAT and CDR2 FQNNGV. V lost 5 bases to trimming and J lost 4 bases, with 18 bases between them. The CDR3 extends over 16 amino acids. The CDR3 DNA reads TGTGCCAGCAGCGAGTTAACAGGGCTCAGGGGAAACACCATATATTTT. This sequence encodes CASSELTGLRGNTIYF. Combining the CDR3 with reference TRBV11-2 and TRBJ1-3 gives the whole variable domain EAGVAQSPRYKIIEKRQSVAFWCNPISGHATLYWYQQILGQGPKLLIQFQNNGVVDDSQLPKDRFSAERLKGVDSTLKIQPAKLEDSAVYLCASSELTGLRGNTIYFGEGSWLTVV.

V usage is TRBV27 and J usage is TRBJ2-1, with TRBD2 matching over 8 bases. Germline assignment: CDR1 MNHEY and CDR2 SMNVEV (reference sequence). This CDR3 is 13 amino acids long. V shed 2 bases and J 9 bases; nucleotides not matched to a gene: 3. The CDR3, as DNA: TGTGCCAGCAGTTTAATCGGGAGGGGTGAGCAGTTCTTC. This codes for CASSLIGRGEQFF.

V usage is TRBV10-3 and J usage is TRBJ2-1, with a weak D call TRBD1 (6 bases). The CDR3 has 18 residues. CDR1 and CDR2 from the germline V gene are ENHRY and SYGVKD. V lost 3 bases, J lost 5 bases, and 23 bases lay in between. The chain's CDR3 is CAISDEGGDEMGHNEQFF. CDR3 nucleotide sequence: TGTGCCATCAGTGATGAAGGGGGAGACGAGATGGGGCACAATGAGCAGTTCTTC.

This clone has a handful of counts. The rearrangement joins TRBV19 to TRBJ1-1; weak D call: TRBD1 (5 bases). V was cut by 5 bases and J by 4 bases, with 11 bases left in between. The germline V gene has CDR1 LNHDA and CDR2 SQIVND (reference sequence). This CDR3 is built from 13 residues. CDR3 protein: CASSSSGFTEAFF. In DNA, the CDR3 is TGTGCCAGTAGTTCTTCAGGGTTCACTGAAGCTTTCTTT.

CDR3 in DNA: TGTGCCAGCAGCTCTCGGACAGGGTTCTACGAGCAGTACTTC. This gives the protein CASSSRTGFYEQYF. The chain joins TRBV7-9 to TRBJ2-7, with 8 bases lining up with TRBD1. V lost 4 bases, J lost 3 bases, and 5 bases stayed unmatched. The CDR3 extends over 14 amino acids. Germline CDR1 is SEHNR and CDR2 is FQNEAQ (reference sequence).